A single sample is the source of the 30 T cell receptor beta chains below, sequenced in a study of blood T cell repertoires in COVID-19 (dated by TCRdb to about 2020). The library came from the immunoSEQ multiplex PCR assay. Entries here come from immuneACCESS through TCRdb and include only in-frame sequences with V and J called. Some clones fail to appear in such tables; in the studies checked, an unresolved V gene covers under half of the shortfall, and the cause of the remainder is unknown. Here the sample has 200,000 to 250,000 clones; 70% to 85% occur a single time. The top ten hold 1.5% to 2% of the sample. Material: peripheral blood. These receptors originate from a woman at least 80 years old with acute or convalescent COVID-19.

This clone is a singleton in its sample. The chain couples TRBV6-6 to TRBJ1-4; possibly TRBD1 for D (5 bases). From germline, CDR1 is MNHNY and CDR2 SVGAGI (reference sequence). Trimming stripped 4 bases from V and 0 bases from J, with 12 bases between. The CDR3 contains 16 residues. In DNA, the CDR3 is TGTGCCAGCAGTTTTCCTCAGGGTGCAACTAATGAAAAACTGTTTTTT. Translating it yields CASSFPQGATNEKLFF.

With regard to this clone: Other DNA sequences in this sample translate to the same CDR3. In nucleotides, the CDR3 is TGTGCCAGCTCACCAGGACAGGGGTCTTACGAGCAGTACTTC. This codes for CASSPGQGSYEQYF. This chain connects TRBV18 to TRBJ2-7, with TRBD1 matching over 9 bases. The CDR3 covers 14 residues. V lost 2 bases, J lost 4 bases, and 3 bases stayed unmatched. From germline, CDR1 is KGHSH and CDR2 LQKENI.

The rearrangement joins TRBV14 to TRBJ2-7; maybe TRBD2 (6 bases). The germline V and J ends were trimmed by 1 base and 3 bases, with 19 bases remaining between them. The germline gives CDR1 SGHDN, CDR2 FVKESK. The CDR3 consists of 17 residues. CDR3 DNA sequence: TGTGCCAGCAGCCAAGTGCTTAGCGGCGTCCCTCTCTACGAGCAGTACTTC. Its translation is CASSQVLSGVPLYEQYF.

J is TRBJ1-5 and V is TRBV5-6, with 7 nucleotides matching TRBD1. J was trimmed by 7 bases and V by 4 bases; bases with no gene match: 8. CDR1 and CDR2 (germline): SGHDT, YYEEEE. CDR3 length: 14 amino acids. The CDR3 DNA sequence: TGTGCCAGCAGCGAAGGACAGGTCGCGCAGCCCCAGCATTTT. Translation: CASSEGQVAQPQHF.

V gene TRBV6-5 combines with J gene TRBJ1-1; TRBD1 agrees at 7 bases. The CDR3 runs 13 residues. V trimming: 6 bases; J trimming: 4 bases; junction bases outside the gene matches: 5. Germline V gene lookup returns CDR1 MNHEY and CDR2 SVGAGI. In DNA, the CDR3 is TGTGCCAGCAGCTTACAGGGGCCCACTGAAGCTTTCTTT. Translation: CASSLQGPTEAFF.

The V and J genes are TRBV7-2 and TRBJ2-3; 7 positions match TRBD2. Trimming took 3 bases from V and 3 from J; bases not matched to a gene: 12. CDR1 and CDR2 (germline): SGHTA, FQGNSA. This CDR3 has 17 residues. The CDR3 sequence: CASSFSILGRGTDTQYF. As DNA, the CDR3 is TGTGCCAGCAGCTTTTCCATACTGGGGAGGGGAACAGATACGCAGTATTTT.

V usage is TRBV28 and J usage is TRBJ2-2, with 8 bases identical to TRBD1. Germline CDR1 reads MDHEN; CDR2 reads SYDVKM. The ends lost 4 bases at V and 0 bases at J; junction bases unmatched: 1. This CDR3 contains 15 residues. For the CDR3, the DNA is TGTGCCAGCAGTTCAGGGGGCGCGAACACCGGGGAGCTGTTTTTT. It translates to CASSSGGANTGELFF.

The rearrangement links TRBV14 to TRBJ2-7; 8 nucleotides match TRBD1. Germline V gene lookup returns CDR1 SGHDN and CDR2 FVKESK. The CDR3 is 14 amino acids. Trimming took 1 base from V and 2 from J; bases not matched to a gene: 1. CDR3: CASSQGTGPYEQYF. In nucleotides, the CDR3 is TGTGCCAGCAGCCAAGGGACAGGGCCCTACGAGCAGTACTTC.

CDR3 sequence (DNA): TGTGCCAGCAGCTTGGTGGGGGCCAGTCAAGAGACCCAGTACTTC. Protein product: CASSLVGASQETQYF. This chain uses TRBV5-5 with TRBJ2-5; weak D call: TRBD1 (6 bases). V was trimmed by 0 bases and J by 2 bases, leaving 11 bases between them. The CDR3 loop spans 15 amino acids. CDR1 and CDR2 from the germline V gene are SGHKS and YYEKEE (reference sequence).

V usage is TRBV5-1 and J usage is TRBJ2-3; D may be TRBD1 (5 bases). The CDR3 covers 14 residues. Germline V CDR1 and CDR2: SGHRS, YFSETQ. V was cut by 4 bases and J by 6 bases, with 15 bases left in between. The CDR3 DNA reads as TGCGCCAGCAGCCCTCCTAGGGGTGGCGATACGCAGTATTTT. This sequence encodes CASSPPRGGDTQYF.

In regard to this clone: The sample has other DNA sequences that encode this CDR3 too. CDR3 region: CASSLGSSTDTQYF. CDR3 sequence (DNA): TGCGCCAGCAGCCTCGGGTCTAGCACAGATACGCAGTATTTT. The chain is built from TRBV5-1 and TRBJ2-3; D remains ambiguous. V lost 4 bases and J 0 bases, leaving 9 bases between the germline ends. Germline V gives CDR1 SGHRS, CDR2 YFSETQ. The CDR3 is 14 residues long.

The V call is TRBV6-5, the J call TRBJ1-5, with TRBD1 matching 10 bases. The CDR3 consists of 13 residues. V lost 8 bases and J lost 7; bases outside the gene matches: 5. Per the germline V gene, CDR1 is MNHEY and CDR2 is SVGAGI. In DNA form, the CDR3 reads TGTGCCAGCCTGACAGGGGGCAGGCAGCCCCAGCATTTT. Its protein product is CASLTGGRQPQHF.

J is TRBJ1-3 and V is TRBV6-5, with unresolved D. The germline CDR1 and CDR2 sequences are MNHEY and SVGAGI. V lost 7 bases, J lost 4 bases, and 2 bases lay in between. The CDR3 runs 10 residues. The CDR3 protein is CASTGNTIYF. For the CDR3, the DNA is TGTGCCAGCACGGGAAACACCATATATTTT.

This chain links TRBV24-1 with TRBJ2-5; possible D gene TRBD2, 6 bases. The CDR3 runs 15 residues. V lost 7 bases and J 1 base, leaving 15 bases between the germline ends. Germline loops: CDR1 KGHDR, CDR2 SFDVKD. In DNA form, the CDR3 reads TGTGCCACCAGCGGCGGGAAGCGGTTCCAAGAGACCCAGTACTTC. This codes for CATSGGKRFQETQYF.

The count of this clone is one. The V gene is TRBV6-5, the J gene TRBJ2-1, with D perhaps matching TRBD1 (6 bases). CDR1 MNHEY and CDR2 SVGAGI come from the germline V gene. V was cut by 6 bases and J by 6 bases, with 18 bases left in between. The CDR3 covers 15 residues. The CDR3 loop is CASRMTGTMGNEQFF. As DNA, the CDR3 is TGTGCCAGCAGGATGACCGGGACAATGGGCAATGAGCAGTTCTTC.

This rearrangement joins TRBV19 to TRBJ2-5; tentatively, D is TRBD1 (6 bases). The CDR3 has 14 residues. V was trimmed by 7 bases and J by 3 bases, leaving 15 bases between them. Germline V lookup: CDR1 LNHDA, CDR2 SQIVND (reference sequence). This CDR3 is CASKPRAGEETQYF. In DNA, the CDR3 is TGTGCCAGTAAGCCTAGGGCAGGGGAAGAGACCCAGTACTTC.

The rearrangement joins TRBV7-3 to TRBJ1-1; D remains unclear. Trimming removed 6 bases from V and 2 bases from J, with 10 bases in between. The CDR3 contains 13 residues. Germline V gene data show CDR1 as SGHTA and CDR2 as FQGTGA. DNA for the CDR3: TGTGCCAGCAGTTTAGAGCCTAACACTGAAGCTTTCTTT. Protein: CASSLEPNTEAFF.

The chain has TRBV9 and TRBJ2-3; 7 bases agree with TRBD2. The germline V gene encodes CDR1 SGDLS and CDR2 YYNGEE. V was clipped by 3 bases and J by 0 bases; unmatched bases: 13. The CDR3 runs 18 residues. The CDR3 protein is CASSEVAGGLTSTDTQYF. The CDR3 DNA reads TGTGCCAGCAGCGAAGTAGCGGGTGGATTAACTAGCACAGATACGCAGTATTTT.

The chain joins TRBV24-1 to TRBJ2-5, with D maybe TRBD1 (5 bases). This CDR3 contains 15 residues. Germline CDR1 reads KGHDR; CDR2 reads SFDVKD. V was cut by 4 bases and J by 1 base, with 12 bases left in between. This CDR3 is CATSDSQGIQETQYF. CDR3 bases: TGTGCCACCAGTGACTCGCAGGGTATCCAAGAGACCCAGTACTTC.

This chain connects TRBV24-1 to TRBJ2-1; 12 positions agree with TRBD2. Germline lookup yields CDR1 KGHDR and CDR2 SFDVKD. The ends lost 2 bases at V and 7 bases at J; junction bases unmatched: 2. The CDR3 loop spans 15 amino acids. This CDR3 reads CATSDSGTSGNEQFF. As DNA, the CDR3 is TGTGCCACCAGTGATTCTGGGACTAGCGGGAATGAGCAGTTCTTC.

The CDR3 protein is CASSQTRTGELFF. The CDR3 coding sequence is TGCGCCAGCAGCCAAACACGCACCGGGGAGCTGTTTTTT. The chain uses TRBV4-3 and TRBJ2-2, with unresolved D. V dropped 2 bases and J dropped 4 bases, with 5 bases sitting between them. Looked up from germline, CDR1 is LGHNA and CDR2 is YSLEER. The CDR3 is 13 amino acids.

The rearrangement links TRBV7-8 to TRBJ1-2, with D uncertain. The V gene lost 0 bases and the J gene lost 4 bases, with 9 bases spanning the gap. The V gene's germline CDR1 is SGHVS and CDR2 FQNEAQ. The CDR3 covers 14 residues. The DNA of the CDR3 is TGTGCCAGCAGCTTAGCTGCCTATCCCTATGGCTACACCTTC. Protein product: CASSLAAYPYGYTF.

This clone was seen a handful of times. This chain uses TRBV2 with TRBJ1-5; D might be TRBD1 (5 bases). Germline V gene data show CDR1 as SNHLY and CDR2 as FYNNEI. The CDR3 is made up of 15 amino acids. With 6 bases removed from V and 2 bases from J, the gap between germline ends came to 14 bases. The CDR3 protein is CASSLQDNGNQPQHF. Written as DNA, the CDR3 is TGTGCCAGCAGCCTACAGGATAATGGCAATCAGCCCCAGCATTTT. The full variable domain, its missing parts supplied by reference TRBV2 and TRBJ1-5, is EPEVTQTPSHQVTQMGQEVILRCVPISNHLYFYWYRQILGQKVEFLVSFYNNEISEKSEIFDDQFSVERPDGSNFTLKIRSTKLEDSAMYFCASSLQDNGNQPQHFGDGTRLSIL.

The rearrangement uses TRBV7-8 and TRBJ1-6; 10 bases agree with TRBD1. The germline gives CDR1 SGHVS, CDR2 FQNEAQ. V lost 5 bases, J lost 8 bases, and 3 bases stayed unmatched. This CDR3 has 14 residues. CDR3 nucleotide sequence: TGTGCCAGCAGCAGACAGGGGGCTTATTCACCCCTCCACTTT. Translated, it gives CASSRQGAYSPLHF.

The chain links TRBV6-5 to TRBJ1-6; D is unresolved. Germline CDR1 reads MNHEY; CDR2 reads SVGAGI. The ends were cut back, 2 bases at V and 10 bases at J, with 15 bases in the middle. The CDR3 contains 15 residues. This chain's CDR3 is CASSYSGIGGSPLHF. The DNA for the CDR3 is TGTGCCAGCAGTTACAGCGGTATCGGAGGGTCACCCCTCCACTTT.

The chain joins TRBV4-2 to TRBJ2-5, with 10 nucleotides matching TRBD2. The germline CDR1 and CDR2 sequences are LGHNA and YNFKEQ. CDR3 length: 15 residues. V lost 1 base, J lost 5 bases, and 4 bases stayed unmatched. Here the CDR3 DNA reads TGTGCCAGCAGCCAAGGGACTAGCGGTGCGGAGACCCAGTACTTC. It encodes CASSQGTSGAETQYF.

The V and J genes are TRBV5-5 and TRBJ2-3, with 7 bases fitting TRBD1. CDR1 is SGHKS, CDR2 YYEKEE, per germline (reference sequence). There are 16 residues in the CDR3. The junction had 6 bases not matched to a gene; V was cut back by 0 bases and J by 2 bases. The CDR3 is CASSLVPGQNTDTQYF. CDR3 coding DNA: TGTGCCAGCAGCTTGGTCCCGGGACAGAACACAGATACGCAGTATTTT.

The chain has TRBV6-5 and TRBJ2-3, with 9 bases that match TRBD2. The germline gives CDR1 MNHEY, CDR2 SVGAGI. The V segment lost 6 bases and the J segment 6 bases; nucleotides outside the gene matches: 4. This CDR3 region has 13 residues. CDR3 protein: CASRRTSVDTQYF. The DNA of the CDR3 is TGTGCCAGCAGACGGACTAGCGTGGATACGCAGTATTTT.

The chain carries TRBV3-1 (or the pseudogene TRBV3-2) and TRBJ2-7; TRBD1 matches at 9 bases. Germline CDR1 and CDR2: LGHDT and YNNKEL (reference sequence). Losses at the gene ends were 0 bases for V and 2 bases for J; bases not matched to a gene: 20. CDR3 length: 21 amino acids. CDR3 DNA: TGTGCCAGCAGCCAAGATAATAAAGCGGGACAGGGAGTTAAGAAGACCTACGAGCAGTACTTC. Protein sequence: CASSQDNKAGQGVKKTYEQYF.

The rearrangement links TRBV7-8 to TRBJ2-3; 8 bases are shared with TRBD1. CDR3 length: 15 amino acids. V shed 5 bases, J shed 0 bases, and the junction held 4 bases outside the gene matches. The germline V gene encodes CDR1 SGHVS and CDR2 FQNEAQ. The CDR3 here is CASSRGQASTDTQYF. The CDR3 region has the DNA TGTGCCAGCAGCCGGGGACAGGCAAGCACAGATACGCAGTATTTT.